What follows are 17 T cell receptor beta chains derived from one specimen sequenced in a study of cytomegalovirus exposure and HLA in healthy donors. PCR involved 60 Vbeta and 13 Jbeta primers. The assay was immunoSEQ multiplex PCR, and TCRdb's table has in-frame clones only and misses some. The sample shows some 180,000 clones, 10% to 15% of them seen only once. Sequenced sample: PBMCs. The receptors come from a man between 45 and 60 years old in good health and CMV-seropositive.

V gene TRBV6-1 combines with J gene TRBJ2-2, with D perhaps TRBD1 (5 bases). The V end lost 7 bases, the J end lost 5 bases, and 11 bases lay between the germline ends. The CDR3 loop spans 13 amino acids. Germline V gene data show CDR1 as MNHNS and CDR2 as SASEGT. CDR3 in amino acids: CASNFRGTGELFF. CDR3 coding DNA: TGTGCCAGCAATTTTAGGGGAACCGGGGAGCTGTTTTTT.

V is TRBV4-3 and J is TRBJ2-3; maybe TRBD2 (7 bases). This CDR3 region has 16 residues. Germline-derived CDR1 and CDR2 are LGHNA and YSLEER. Trimming removed 0 bases from V and 3 bases from J, with 13 bases in between. The CDR3 nucleotides read TGCGCCAGCAGCCAAGATCGGGGGGCGAGAACAGATACGCAGTATTTT. Encoded protein: CASSQDRGARTDTQYF.

The J gene is TRBJ1-3, the V gene TRBV7-2; TRBD1 aligns across 7 bases. The CDR3 consists of 16 residues. From germline, CDR1 is SGHTA and CDR2 FQGNSA. The junction had 9 bases not matched to a gene; V was cut back by 5 bases and J by 2 bases. Here the CDR3 reads CASSPTTGNTGNTIYF. CDR3 in DNA: TGTGCCAGCAGCCCCACGACAGGGAACACTGGAAACACCATATATTTT.

This CDR3 is CAISESGAGANVLTF. CDR3 sequence (DNA): TGTGCCATCAGTGAGTCAGGGGCGGGGGCCAACGTCCTGACTTTC. This chain links TRBV10-3 with TRBJ2-6, with D maybe TRBD1 (5 bases). Germline V gene lookup returns CDR1 ENHRY and CDR2 SYGVKD. The CDR3 totals 15 residues. The germline V and J ends were trimmed by 0 bases and 4 bases, with 7 bases remaining between them.

This clone was seen more than once but under ten times. V is TRBV6-5 and J is TRBJ2-2; possible D gene TRBD1, 5 bases. Germline V gene data show CDR1 as MNHEY and CDR2 as SVGAGI. The V gene lost 4 bases and the J gene lost 4 bases, with 13 bases spanning the gap. The CDR3 covers 15 residues. CDR3 in DNA: TGTGCCAGCAGTTTTCAGGGCCAGGTCACCGGGGAGCTGTTTTTT. Translated, it gives CASSFQGQVTGELFF.

The sample holds a few counts of this clone. The rearrangement links TRBV11-3 to TRBJ1-1; the match to TRBD1 covers 9 bases. Germline V gene sequence: CDR1 SGHNT, CDR2 YENEEA. Trimming cost V 5 bases and J 6 bases; bases outside gene matches: 10. This CDR3 comprises 15 residues. CDR3 DNA: TGTGCCAGCAGCAGTCCGGGACAGGGTTACCCTGAAGCTTTCTTT. Its protein is CASSSPGQGYPEAFF.

The chain uses TRBV5-1 and TRBJ1-2; 8 bases fit TRBD1. Per germline, CDR1 SGHRS and CDR2 YFSETQ. The CDR3 loop spans 19 amino acids. V was clipped by 3 bases and J by 0 bases; unmatched bases: 16. CDR3 bases: TGCGCCAGCAGCTCAACATCAGGGGGCATAACGAAATCTAACTATGGCTACACCTTC. It encodes CASSSTSGGITKSNYGYTF. The variable domain in full, completed from reference TRBV5-1 and TRBJ1-2, reads KAGVTQTPRYLIKTRGQQVTLSCSPISGHRSVSWYQQTPGQGLQFLFEYFSETQRNKGNFPGRFSGRQFSNSRSEMNVSTLELGDSALYLCASSSTSGGITKSNYGYTFGSGTRLTVV.

The CDR3 region has the DNA TGTGCCAGCAGCTTGGACAGGGGGCGTGAGCAGTACGTC. This gives the protein CASSLDRGREQYV. The rearrangement joins TRBV5-6 to TRBJ2-7; 9 nucleotides agree with TRBD1. Germline CDR1 is SGHDT and CDR2 is YYEEEE. V lost 0 bases, J lost 7 bases, and 2 bases stayed unmatched. The CDR3 contains 13 residues.

This clone turned up a few times. The chain joins TRBV2 to TRBJ1-2; 9 positions match TRBD1. V was clipped by 8 bases and J by 4 bases; unmatched bases: 11. CDR1 is SNHLY and CDR2 is FYNNEI in the germline V gene. The CDR3 consists of 15 residues. The CDR3 loop is CASAGQGSSSYGYTF. CDR3 DNA sequence: TGTGCCAGCGCGGGACAGGGATCGAGTAGCTATGGCTACACCTTC.

A remark on this clone: This CDR3 is also generated by other DNA sequences in the sample. This chain joins TRBV30 and TRBJ1-2, with D tentatively TRBD1 (6 bases). The length of the CDR3 is 13 residues. CDR1 and CDR2 (germline): GTSNPN, SVGIG (reference sequence). The V end was cut by 1 base, the J end by 5 bases, with 11 bases between. The CDR3 spells CAWSGGGGYGYTF. In DNA form, the CDR3 reads TGTGCCTGGAGTGGGGGGGGCGGGTATGGCTACACCTTC.

This clone has a handful of counts. V is TRBV4-3 and J is TRBJ2-3; TRBD1 matches 9 bases. The CDR3 is 16 amino acids. Trimming took 0 bases from V and 2 from J; bases not matched to a gene: 3. CDR1 LGHNA and CDR2 YSLEER come from the germline V gene. CDR3 DNA: TGCGCCAGCAGCCAAGAAGGGACAGGGACCACAGATACGCAGTATTTT. Its protein product is CASSQEGTGTTDTQYF.

This clone occurred a few times. V gene TRBV11-1 combines with J gene TRBJ2-7; possible D gene TRBD2, 5 bases. Germline V gene data show CDR1 as SGHAT and CDR2 as FQDESV (reference sequence). Trimming pared 6 bases from V and 1 base from J, leaving 16 bases between. The CDR3 sequence is 15 residues long. The CDR3 loop is CASSYRETVSYEQYF. DNA for the CDR3: TGTGCCAGCAGTTACCGGGAAACAGTATCCTACGAGCAGTACTTC.

This clone was seen a handful of times. The V call is TRBV19, the J call TRBJ1-1; no reliable D call. Germline-derived CDR1 and CDR2 are LNHDA and SQIVND (reference sequence). The CDR3 runs 16 residues. V was clipped by 4 bases and J by 1 base, with 16 bases between them. The chain's CDR3 is CASSTLIREQNTEAFF. The DNA of the CDR3 is TGTGCCAGTAGTACCCTCATCCGGGAGCAGAACACTGAAGCTTTCTTT.

This rearrangement joins TRBV14 to TRBJ1-1; no clear D. Germline V gene sequence: CDR1 SGHDN, CDR2 FVKESK. Trimming pared 4 bases from V and 3 bases from J, leaving 15 bases between. The CDR3 totals 15 residues. This CDR3 is CASSPRLGGDTEAFF. CDR3 nucleotides: TGTGCCAGCAGCCCTCGCCTCGGCGGGGACACTGAAGCTTTCTTT. Full variable domain (remainder filled in from reference TRBV14 and TRBJ1-1): EAGVTQFPSHSVIEKGQTVTLRCDPISGHDNLYWYRRVMGKEIKFLLHFVKESKQDESGMPNNRFLAERTGGTYSTLKVQPAELEDSGVYFCASSPRLGGDTEAFFGQGTRLTVV.

This clone has just a few counts. The chain couples TRBV29-1 to TRBJ2-6, with D uncertain. V dropped 3 bases and J dropped 0 bases, with 3 bases sitting between them. The CDR3 runs 13 residues. The germline CDR1 and CDR2 sequences are SQVTM and ANQGSEA. In DNA, the CDR3 is TGCAGCGTTGACGGCTCTGGGGCCAACGTCCTGACTTTC. Protein sequence: CSVDGSGANVLTF. The variable domain in full, with the rest retrieved from reference TRBV29-1 and TRBJ2-6, is SAVISQKPSRDICQRGTSLTIQCQVDSQVTMMFWYRQQPGQSLTLIATANQGSEATYESGFVIDKFPISRPNLTFSTLTVSNMSPEDSSIYLCSVDGSGANVLTFGAGSRLTVL.

The chain links TRBV10-3 to TRBJ2-3; 7 positions match TRBD2. With V trimmed by 4 bases and J by 3 bases, 4 bases remained unmatched. The germline V gene has CDR1 ENHRY and CDR2 SYGVKD. This CDR3 has 14 residues. CDR3 nucleotide sequence: TGTGCCATCAGTGTTGCGGGGGTGACAGATACGCAGTATTTT. Amino acid sequence: CAISVAGVTDTQYF.

This chain uses TRBV11-3 with TRBJ2-1, with 10 bases fitting TRBD1. Trimming cost V 5 bases and J 7 bases; bases outside gene matches: 5. Looked up from germline, CDR1 is SGHNT and CDR2 is YENEEA. This CDR3 has 14 residues. CDR3 coding DNA: TGTGCCAGCAGCCGACAGGGGGCAAGTAATGAGCAGTTCTTC. This encodes CASSRQGASNEQFF.